A single sample gave rise to the 21 T cell receptor beta chains below, sequenced in a study of cytomegalovirus exposure and HLA in healthy donors. The PCR used 60 Vbeta and 13 Jbeta primers. Some clones are missing from TCRdb's copy, which holds only in-frame ones; the method was immunoSEQ multiplex PCR. The data contain roughly 180,000 clones, roughly 84% of them seen just once; the ten biggest clones take up about 1.5%. Material for sequencing was PBMCs. These receptor sequences come from a male donor in good health and CMV-seronegative.

The chain employs TRBV7-2 and TRBJ2-7; 8 bases match TRBD2. After removal of 1 base from V and 5 bases from J, the junction contained 7 bases not matched to a gene. The CDR3 runs 15 residues. Germline V gene data show CDR1 as SGHTA and CDR2 as FQGNSA. The CDR3 is CASSLGWSGGDEQYF. As DNA, the CDR3 is TGTGCCAGCAGCTTAGGATGGTCGGGGGGGGACGAGCAGTACTTC.

About this clone: The same CDR3 can be traced to other DNA sequences in this sample. The J gene is TRBJ2-5, the V gene TRBV5-4, with 7 bases lining up with TRBD1. This CDR3 has 15 amino acids. Germline V gives CDR1 SGHNT, CDR2 YYREEE (reference sequence). Trimming removed 4 bases from V and 0 bases from J; junction bases left unmatched: 6. For the CDR3, the DNA is TGTGCCAGCAGCCTAGGGGGACAGAACCAAGAGACCCAGTACTTC. Translated, it gives CASSLGGQNQETQYF.

The CDR3 bases are TGCAGCGTTGGGGTCCTAGGGGCCTCTGGAAACACCATATATTTT. It translates to CSVGVLGASGNTIYF. The chain uses TRBV29-1 and TRBJ1-3, with a possible D match to TRBD1 (5 bases). CDR1 and CDR2 from the germline V gene are SQVTM and ANQGSEA. The CDR3 covers 15 residues. V dropped 4 bases and J dropped 0 bases, with 13 bases sitting between them.

The chain combines TRBV28 with TRBJ2-6; possible D gene TRBD1, 6 bases. CDR1 and CDR2 from the germline V gene are MDHEN and SYDVKM. The CDR3 length is 16 residues. The V gene lost 3 bases and the J gene lost 4 bases, with 13 bases spanning the gap. CDR3 region: CASSLGNRVGANVLTF. The CDR3 DNA is TGTGCCAGCAGTTTGGGTAACAGGGTAGGGGCCAACGTCCTGACTTTC.

In this sample, this clone turned up once. The genes are TRBV14 and TRBJ1-3; D not certain. Between the trimmed V and J ends, which lost 0 bases and 0 bases, there was a span of 9 bases. CDR3 length: 16 residues. Germline V gene sequence: CDR1 SGHDN, CDR2 FVKESK. The CDR3 DNA sequence: TGTGCCAGCAGCCAAGATCTCGTATCCTCTGGAAACACCATATATTTT. It yields the protein CASSQDLVSSGNTIYF.

The count of this clone is one. The J gene is TRBJ2-2, the V gene TRBV9, with a weak D call TRBD2 (6 bases). There are 14 residues in the CDR3. The V end was cut by 6 bases, the J end by 4 bases, with 13 bases between. CDR1 is SGDLS and CDR2 is YYNGEE in the germline V gene. The CDR3, as DNA: TGTGCCAGCACCACGGGACTTTCCACCGGGGAGCTGTTTTTT. It codes for CASTTGLSTGELFF.

The V and J genes are TRBV6-5 and TRBJ2-4, with D hard to call. The CDR3 loop spans 13 amino acids. Trimming shortened V by 8 bases and J by 1 base, and 9 bases separated the two germline ends. Germline V gives CDR1 MNHEY, CDR2 SVGAGI. The CDR3 is CASGRVAKNIQYF. CDR3 DNA: TGTGCCAGCGGGCGCGTTGCCAAAAACATTCAGTACTTC.

This chain links TRBV19 with TRBJ1-2; 10 positions match TRBD1. Trimming cost V 6 bases and J 6 bases; bases outside gene matches: 10. The CDR3 extends over 15 amino acids. Germline-derived CDR1 and CDR2 are LNHDA and SQIVND (reference sequence). In nucleotides, the CDR3 is TGTGCCAGTAGCCGGACCGGGACAGGGGCGCATGGCTACACCTTC. It codes for CASSRTGTGAHGYTF.

The chain links TRBV9 to TRBJ2-2; tentative D call: TRBD1 (6 bases). Between the trimmed V and J ends, which lost 3 bases and 1 base, there was a span of 19 bases. The germline V gene has CDR1 SGDLS and CDR2 YYNGEE. This CDR3 is 18 amino acids long. CDR3 amino acids: CASSGRGRNPQNTGELFF. The CDR3, as DNA: TGTGCCAGCAGCGGCAGGGGACGTAATCCGCAGAACACCGGGGAGCTGTTTTTT.

The CDR3 reads CASSIKSSYNEQFF. CDR3 nucleotide sequence: TGTGCCAGTAGTATTAAGAGCTCCTACAATGAGCAGTTCTTC. V and J are TRBV19 and TRBJ2-1, with D unresolved. V shed 3 bases and J shed 0 bases, with 6 bases lying between them. The CDR3 runs to 14 residues. CDR1 and CDR2 (germline): LNHDA, SQIVND (reference sequence).

V usage is TRBV18 and J usage is TRBJ1-4, with D possibly matching TRBD1 (5 bases). From germline, CDR1 is KGHSH and CDR2 LQKENI. The CDR3 is 18 residues long. The V and J ends lost 3 bases and 5 bases respectively, with 22 bases between them. CDR3 DNA: TGTGCCAGCTCACCTTTTCCGTTTCAGGGACTAACGAATGAAAAACTGTTTTTT. It yields the protein CASSPFPFQGLTNEKLFF.

The chain links TRBV7-8 to TRBJ2-1, with D perhaps TRBD1 (6 bases). The CDR3 length is 15 residues. The germline CDR1 and CDR2 sequences are SGHVS and FQNEAQ. The V end lost 5 bases, the J end lost 0 bases, and 11 bases lay between the germline ends. The CDR3 loop reads CASSPRGYSYNEQFF. The CDR3 DNA sequence: TGTGCCAGCAGCCCTAGGGGGTACTCCTACAATGAGCAGTTCTTC.

V and J are TRBV7-3 and TRBJ2-7; perhaps TRBD1 as D (5 bases). Germline V gene sequence: CDR1 SGHTA, CDR2 FQGTGA. The CDR3 runs 11 residues. The ends were cut back, 10 bases at V and 4 bases at J, with 11 bases in the middle. DNA for the CDR3: TGTGCCAACGTTAAGGGGTACGAGCAGTACTTC. This codes for CANVKGYEQYF.

The chain joins TRBV7-2 to TRBJ1-1; unclear D gene. The germline V gene has CDR1 SGHTA and CDR2 FQGNSA. This CDR3 has 13 residues. V lost 3 bases and J lost 6, with 11 bases in between. The CDR3 is CASSFPLRSEAFF. The CDR3 DNA reads TGTGCCAGCAGCTTTCCACTAAGATCTGAAGCTTTCTTT.

The chain uses TRBV27 and TRBJ2-2; a weak D match, TRBD2 (5 bases). Trimming left V 2 bases short and J 4 bases short, with 14 bases between. Germline CDR1 and CDR2: MNHEY and SMNVEV (reference sequence). There are 16 residues in the CDR3. In DNA form, the CDR3 reads TGTGCCAGCAGTTTACGGGCGGGTTGGGGCACCGGGGAGCTGTTTTTT. Translated: CASSLRAGWGTGELFF.

This chain connects TRBV5-6 to TRBJ2-1; TRBD2 matches 8 bases. V dropped 0 bases and J dropped 0; count of bases not matched to a gene: 8. Germline values: CDR1 SGHDT, CDR2 YYEEEE. The CDR3 is 18 residues long. The CDR3 DNA reads TGTGCCAGCAGCTTGGTCGGGGGGGGCCCAAGCTCCTACAATGAGCAGTTCTTC. Its protein product is CASSLVGGGPSSYNEQFF.

This clone has more than one count but fewer than ten. In DNA form, the CDR3 reads TGTGCCAGTACGGGAGGGCCAGGCGGACACCAGCCCCAGCATTTT. It specifies CASTGGPGGHQPQHF. The chain recombines TRBV19 with TRBJ1-5; D is perhaps TRBD1 (5 bases). The V and J ends lost 7 bases and 7 bases respectively, with 20 bases between them. Looked up from germline, CDR1 is LNHDA and CDR2 is SQIVND (reference sequence). The CDR3 has 15 amino acids.

This clone occurred a few times. This chain links TRBV28 with TRBJ2-7; 7 bases map to TRBD1. Germline CDR1 is MDHEN and CDR2 is SYDVKM. The CDR3 covers 13 residues. J gave up 2 bases and V 6 bases, and 4 bases lay outside the gene matches. CDR3 sequence: CASSTGVTYEQYF. As DNA, the CDR3 is TGTGCCAGCAGCACAGGGGTTACCTACGAGCAGTACTTC.

In this sample, this clone turned up a few times. The chain has TRBV2 and TRBJ1-4; D might be TRBD1 (6 bases). The CDR3 extends over 15 amino acids. V was shortened by 3 bases and J by 7 bases, with 15 bases between the two germline ends. In germline, CDR1 is SNHLY, CDR2 FYNNEI. CDR3 in DNA: TGTGCCAGCAGTGATTGGACAGCGGAGGTTGAAAAACTGTTTTTT. It codes for CASSDWTAEVEKLFF.

The chain employs TRBV18 and TRBJ2-5; D gene uncertain. There are 14 residues in the CDR3. CDR1 and CDR2 (germline): KGHSH, LQKENI. The V end lost 0 bases, the J end lost 1 base, and 6 bases lay between the germline ends. CDR3 in amino acids: CASSPPISQETQYF. The CDR3 nucleotides read TGTGCCAGCTCACCACCGATTAGCCAAGAGACCCAGTACTTC.

This clone was counted only a few times. The rearrangement links TRBV19 to TRBJ1-1; D possibly corresponds to TRBD1 (6 bases). The germline gives CDR1 LNHDA, CDR2 SQIVND (reference sequence). With 3 bases removed from V and 0 bases from J, the gap between germline ends came to 14 bases. There are 16 residues in the CDR3. The CDR3 DNA sequence: TGTGCCAGTAGTATTGGGGGCAGAATCATGAACACTGAAGCTTTCTTT. Translating it yields CASSIGGRIMNTEAFF. Looking up the rest from reference TRBV19 and TRBJ1-1 gives the full variable domain: DGGITQSPKYLFRKEGQNVTLSCEQNLNHDAMYWYRQDPGQGLRLIYYSQIVNDFQKGDIAEGYSVSREKKESFPLTVTSAQKNPTAFYLCASSIGGRIMNTEAFFGQGTRLTVV.